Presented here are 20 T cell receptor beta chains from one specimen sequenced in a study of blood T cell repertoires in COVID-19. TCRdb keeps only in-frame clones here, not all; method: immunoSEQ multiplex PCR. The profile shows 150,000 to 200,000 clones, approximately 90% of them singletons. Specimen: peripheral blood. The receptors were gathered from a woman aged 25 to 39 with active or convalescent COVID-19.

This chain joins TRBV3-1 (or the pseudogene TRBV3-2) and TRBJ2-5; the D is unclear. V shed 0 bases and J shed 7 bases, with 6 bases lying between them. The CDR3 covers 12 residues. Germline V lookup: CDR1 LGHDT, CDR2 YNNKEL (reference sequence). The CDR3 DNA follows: TGTGCCAGCAGCCAAGATCCCGGGACCCAGTACTTC. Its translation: CASSQDPGTQYF.

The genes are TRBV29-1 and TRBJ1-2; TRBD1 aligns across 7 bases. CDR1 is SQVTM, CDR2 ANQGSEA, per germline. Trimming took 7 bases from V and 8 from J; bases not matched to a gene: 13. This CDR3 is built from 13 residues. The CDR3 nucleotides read TGCAGCGCAGACAGGGTTGCGCCGCGGGGCTACACCTTC. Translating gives CSADRVAPRGYTF.

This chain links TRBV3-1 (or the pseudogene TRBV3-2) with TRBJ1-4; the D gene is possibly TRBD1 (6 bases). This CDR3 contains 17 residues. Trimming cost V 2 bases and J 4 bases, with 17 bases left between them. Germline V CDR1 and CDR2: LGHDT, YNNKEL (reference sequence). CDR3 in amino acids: CASSQSPGQNYNEKLFF. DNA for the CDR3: TGTGCCAGCAGCCAATCGCCGGGACAAAATTATAATGAAAAACTGTTTTTT.

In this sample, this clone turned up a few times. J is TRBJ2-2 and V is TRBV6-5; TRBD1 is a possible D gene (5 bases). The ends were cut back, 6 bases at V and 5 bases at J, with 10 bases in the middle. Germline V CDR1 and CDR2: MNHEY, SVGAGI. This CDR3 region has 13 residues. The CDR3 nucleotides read TGTGCCAGCAGACCTACAGGAACCGGGGAGCTGTTTTTT. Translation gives CASRPTGTGELFF.

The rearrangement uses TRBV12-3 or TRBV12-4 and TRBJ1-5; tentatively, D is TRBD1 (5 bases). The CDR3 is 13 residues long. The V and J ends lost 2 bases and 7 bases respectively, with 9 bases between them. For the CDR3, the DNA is TGTGCCAGCAGTTTACAGGGTCCGCAGCCCCAGCATTTT. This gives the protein CASSLQGPQPQHF.

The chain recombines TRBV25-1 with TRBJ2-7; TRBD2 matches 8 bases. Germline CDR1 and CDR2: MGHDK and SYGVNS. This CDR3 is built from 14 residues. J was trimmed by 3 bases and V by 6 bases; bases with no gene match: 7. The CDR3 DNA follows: TGTGCCAGCAGCGCCGGGACTAGAGGCTACGAGCAGTACTTC. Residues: CASSAGTRGYEQYF.

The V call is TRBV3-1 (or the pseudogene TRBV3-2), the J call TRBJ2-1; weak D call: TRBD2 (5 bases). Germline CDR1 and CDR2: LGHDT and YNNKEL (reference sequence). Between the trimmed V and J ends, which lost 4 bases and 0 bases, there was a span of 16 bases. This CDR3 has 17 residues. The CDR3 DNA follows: TGTGCCAGCAGCCCAGATAAATCGGGAAGCTCCTACAATGAGCAGTTCTTC. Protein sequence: CASSPDKSGSSYNEQFF.

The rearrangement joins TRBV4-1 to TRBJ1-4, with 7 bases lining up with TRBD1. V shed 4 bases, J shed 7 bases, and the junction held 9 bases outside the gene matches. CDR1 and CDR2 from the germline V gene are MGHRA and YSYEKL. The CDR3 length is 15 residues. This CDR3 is CASSLGDRAGEKLFF. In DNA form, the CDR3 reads TGCGCCAGCAGCCTCGGAGACAGGGCAGGTGAAAAACTGTTTTTT.

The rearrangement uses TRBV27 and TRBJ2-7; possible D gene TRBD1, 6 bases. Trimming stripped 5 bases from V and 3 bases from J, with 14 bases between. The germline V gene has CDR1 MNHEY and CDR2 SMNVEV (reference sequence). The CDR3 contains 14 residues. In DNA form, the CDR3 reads TGTGCCAGCAGTCCGACAGGATTAAACTACGAGCAGTACTTC. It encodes CASSPTGLNYEQYF.

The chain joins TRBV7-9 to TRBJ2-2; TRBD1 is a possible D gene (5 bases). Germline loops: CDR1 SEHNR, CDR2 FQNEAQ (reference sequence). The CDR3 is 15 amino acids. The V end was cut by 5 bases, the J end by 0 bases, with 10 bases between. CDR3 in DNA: TGTGCCAGCAGCCGAAACAGGTCGAACACCGGGGAGCTGTTTTTT. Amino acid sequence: CASSRNRSNTGELFF.

CDR3 coding DNA: TGTGCCAGCAATTCACTGGACAGGGGGTGGACTGAAGCTTTCTTT. Translated: CASNSLDRGWTEAFF. The chain links TRBV6-5 to TRBJ1-1; 10 positions agree with TRBD1. The CDR3 extends over 15 amino acids. The junction had 10 bases not matched to a gene; V was cut back by 7 bases and J by 5 bases. In germline, CDR1 is MNHEY, CDR2 SVGAGI.

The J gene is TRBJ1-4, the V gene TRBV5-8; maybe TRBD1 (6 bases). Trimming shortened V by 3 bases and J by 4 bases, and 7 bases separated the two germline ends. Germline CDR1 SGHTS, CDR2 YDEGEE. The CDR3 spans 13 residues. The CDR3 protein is CASSWTVNEKLFF. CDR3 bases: TGTGCCAGCAGCTGGACAGTTAATGAAAAACTGTTTTTT. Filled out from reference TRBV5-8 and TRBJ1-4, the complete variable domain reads EAGVTQSPTHLIKTRGQQATLRCSPISGHTSVYWYQQALGLGLQFLLWYDEGEERNRGNFPPRFSGRQFPNYSSELNVNALELEDSALYLCASSWTVNEKLFFGSGTQLSVL.

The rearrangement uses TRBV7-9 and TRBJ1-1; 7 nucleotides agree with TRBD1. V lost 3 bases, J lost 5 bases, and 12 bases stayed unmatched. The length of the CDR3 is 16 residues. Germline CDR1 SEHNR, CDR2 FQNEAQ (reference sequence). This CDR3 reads CASSFGQGEPKTEAFF. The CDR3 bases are TGTGCCAGCAGCTTCGGGCAGGGGGAGCCGAAGACTGAAGCTTTCTTT.

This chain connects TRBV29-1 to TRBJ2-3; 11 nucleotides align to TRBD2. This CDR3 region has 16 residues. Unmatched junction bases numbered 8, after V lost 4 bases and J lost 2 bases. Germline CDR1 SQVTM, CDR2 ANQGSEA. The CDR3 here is CSVAGTSGVNTDTQYF. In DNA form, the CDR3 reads TGCAGCGTTGCCGGGACTAGCGGCGTAAACACAGATACGCAGTATTTT.

The CDR3 is CASSQGGVSRAYEQYF. The CDR3 region has the DNA TGTGCCAGCAGCCAAGGGGGGGTGAGTAGAGCCTACGAGCAGTACTTC. This chain uses TRBV3-1 (or the pseudogene TRBV3-2) with TRBJ2-7; D possibly corresponds to TRBD2 (6 bases). With 1 base removed from V and 2 bases from J, the gap between germline ends came to 15 bases. The CDR3 extends over 16 amino acids. Germline V gene data show CDR1 as LGHDT and CDR2 as YNNKEL (reference sequence).

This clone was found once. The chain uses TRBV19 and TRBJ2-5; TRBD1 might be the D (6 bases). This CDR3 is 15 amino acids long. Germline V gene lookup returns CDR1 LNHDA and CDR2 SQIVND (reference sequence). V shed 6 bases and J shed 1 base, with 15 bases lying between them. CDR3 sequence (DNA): TGTGCCAGTAGCGTCCCAAGCAGGGGCCAAGAGACCCAGTACTTC. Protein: CASSVPSRGQETQYF.

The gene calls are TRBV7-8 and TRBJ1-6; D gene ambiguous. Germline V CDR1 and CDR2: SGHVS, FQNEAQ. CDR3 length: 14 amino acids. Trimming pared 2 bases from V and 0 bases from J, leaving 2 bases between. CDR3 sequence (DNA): TGTGCCAGCAGCTTACGCTCCTATAATTCACCCCTCCACTTT. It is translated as CASSLRSYNSPLHF. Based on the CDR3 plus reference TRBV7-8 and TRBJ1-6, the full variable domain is GAGVSQSPRYKVAKRGQDVALRCDPISGHVSLFWYQQALGQGPEFLTYFQNEAQLDKSGLPSDRFFAERPEGSVSTLKIQRTQQEDSAVYLCASSLRSYNSPLHFGNGTRLTVT.

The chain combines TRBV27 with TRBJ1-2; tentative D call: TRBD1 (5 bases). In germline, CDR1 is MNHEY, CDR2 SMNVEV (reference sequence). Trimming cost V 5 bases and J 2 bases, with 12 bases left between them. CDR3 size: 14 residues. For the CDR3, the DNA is TGTGCCAGCAGTCCAAACCCAGGGAACTATGGCTACACCTTC. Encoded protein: CASSPNPGNYGYTF.

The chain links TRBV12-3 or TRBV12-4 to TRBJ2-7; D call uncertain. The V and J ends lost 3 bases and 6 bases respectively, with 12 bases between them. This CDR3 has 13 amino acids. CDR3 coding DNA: TGTGCCAGCAGTTTGGCTAGTCATAGCGAGCAGTACTTC. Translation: CASSLASHSEQYF.

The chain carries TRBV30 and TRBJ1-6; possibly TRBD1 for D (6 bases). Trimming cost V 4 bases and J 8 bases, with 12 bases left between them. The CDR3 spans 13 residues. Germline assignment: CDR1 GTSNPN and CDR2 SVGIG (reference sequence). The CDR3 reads CAWKQGLHSPLHF. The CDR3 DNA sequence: TGTGCCTGGAAACAGGGCCTTCATTCACCCCTCCACTTT.